These T cell receptor beta chains were read from a single sample in a study of T cell responses to AZD1222 COVID-19 vaccine. Sequencing used immunoSEQ multiplex PCR; TCRdb keeps in-frame clones, though not all of them. This table holds some 92,000 clones, 91% found once. The starting material was peripheral blood, obtained on day 0 of MenACWY control vaccination. Receptors were obtained from an adult in good health. CDR3s include the opening cysteine and the closing phenylalanine or tryptophan. A D gene is named only where the DNA matches it firmly. A row's size may be missing; if present it is once, few, many or a size class.

v_gene	abundance	d_gene	j_gene	CDR3nt	CDR3aa
TRBV6-5	-	-	TRBJ1-3	TGTGCCAGCAGTATCCGCCCACATTCGGGCACCATATATTTT	CASSIRPHSGTIYF
TRBV6-5	-	TRBD1	TRBJ1-1	TGTGCCAGCAGGGCAAGACAGGGGAACACTGAAGCTTTCTTT	CASRARQGNTEAFF
TRBV6-1	-	-	TRBJ2-7	TGTGCCAGCAGTGAGGAGGGAGACCCCTACGAGCAGTACTTC	CASSEEGDPYEQYF
TRBV7-9	-	-	TRBJ1-1	TGTGCCAGCAGCTTAGAGCAGGGCTTGGCCACTGAAGCTTTCTTT	CASSLEQGLATEAFF
TRBV19	-	TRBD1	TRBJ1-1	TGTGCCAGTAGTATTTGGACAGGGGATGAAGCTTTCTTT	CASSIWTGDEAFF
TRBV6-5	-	-	TRBJ2-2	TGTGCCAGCAGTCCTACAGGGATGGCCGGGGAGCTGTTTTTT	CASSPTGMAGELFF
TRBV24-1	-	TRBD2	TRBJ2-3	TGTGCCACCAGTGATCGAGCGGGAGGGCCGTTCGCGCAGTATTTT	CATSDRAGGPFAQYF
TRBV4-2	-	-	TRBJ1-5	TGTGCCAGCAGCCAAGACCGACAGGCAATGCCCCATCAGCCCCAGCATTTT	CASSQDRQAMPHQPQHF
TRBV2	-	-	TRBJ1-1	TGTGCCAGCAGTGAAAGAGTGGGATCAGGGACTGAAGCTTTCTTT	CASSERVGSGTEAFF
TRBV10-3	-	TRBD1	TRBJ1-4	TGTGCCATCAGTCCGAGGGAGGGACAGGGTGTTAATGAAAAACTGTTTTTT	CAISPREGQGVNEKLFF
TRBV19	once	TRBD2	TRBJ2-2	TGTGCCAGTGGGGGACTAGCTCCCGGGGAGCTGTTTTTT	CASGGLAPGELFF
TRBV5-1	-	TRBD2	TRBJ2-3	TGCGCCAGCAGCCCCGGACTTGCGGGGGAAACAGATACGCAGTATTTT	CASSPGLAGETDTQYF
TRBV24-1	-	-	TRBJ2-7	TGTGCCACCAGTGATTGGGGGGGCGAGGAGCAGTACTTC	CATSDWGGEEQYF
TRBV28	-	-	TRBJ1-1	TGTGCCAGCAGTTTGGGGGCAGACGGGCCATTTACCCTTGAAGCTTTCTTT	CASSLGADGPFTLEAFF
TRBV6-5	once	-	TRBJ1-1	TGTGCCAGCAGTTATAGGGTGTTGGGGGGGAACACTGAAGCTTTCTTT	CASSYRVLGGNTEAFF
TRBV5-1	-	TRBD1	TRBJ2-3	TGCGCCAGCAGCCCGGGACAGGGACCTACCACAGATACGCAGTATTTT	CASSPGQGPTTDTQYF
TRBV5-1	-	-	TRBJ2-7	TGCGCCAGCAGCGAGAACTACGAGCAGTACTTC	CASSENYEQYF
TRBV5-4	once	-	TRBJ1-2	TGTGCCAGCAGCTGGGGACGGATGGAGTATGGCTACACCTTC	CASSWGRMEYGYTF
TRBV29-1	-	-	TRBJ1-5	TGCAGCGTTGCAGGTTATAGCAATCAGCCCCAGCATTTT	CSVAGYSNQPQHF
TRBV2	-	TRBD1	TRBJ1-3	TGTGCCAGCAGCGGAAACAGGGGGCGAGCTGGAAACACCATATATTTT	CASSGNRGRAGNTIYF
TRBV18	-	TRBD1	TRBJ1-5	TGTGCCAGCTCAGATACAGGGGGCGCAGGTCAGCCCCAGCATTTT	CASSDTGGAGQPQHF
TRBV29-1	-	TRBD2	TRBJ2-7	TGCAGCGTTCATAGCGGGGGAGGCGGAAACTCCTACGAGCAGTACTTC	CSVHSGGGGNSYEQYF
TRBV6-5	-	-	TRBJ1-6	TGTGCCAGCAGTTACTCGAGCAGGGCCTATAATTCACCCCTCCACTTT	CASSYSSRAYNSPLHF
TRBV7-8	-	-	TRBJ2-5	TGTGCCAGCAGCTTAGGACAGAAAGAGACCCAGTACTTC	CASSLGQKETQYF
TRBV18	-	-	TRBJ2-5	TGTGCCAGCTCACCACCCGAGAGCCAGGGGGAGACCCAGTACTTC	CASSPPESQGETQYF
TRBV25-1	-	TRBD2	TRBJ2-5	TGTGCCAGCAGTTCGGGACTAGCAGAAGAGACCCAGTACTTC	CASSSGLAEETQYF
TRBV15	-	-	TRBJ1-4	TGTGCCACCAGCCGGATCCCCCCGGGACAACTTAATGAAAAACTGTTTTTT	CATSRIPPGQLNEKLFF
TRBV18	-	-	TRBJ2-7	TGTGCCAGCTCACCACCTGCGGAAACCTACGAGCAGTACTTC	CASSPPAETYEQYF
TRBV19	-	-	TRBJ2-3	TGTGCCAGTAGTATTCAGGGTTTGAGCACAGATACGCAGTATTTT	CASSIQGLSTDTQYF
TRBV28	-	-	TRBJ1-2	TGTGCCAGCAGTTCAGCCCCCCAAGGGTGGTTGGGCTACACCTTC	CASSSAPQGWLGYTF
TRBV21-1	-	-	TRBJ2-6	TGTGCCAGCACGAGGACAGGGGTGAGGAGTGGGGCCAACGTCCTGACTTTC	CASTRTGVRSGANVLTF
TRBV28	once	-	TRBJ2-2	TGTGCCAGCCGGGTCGGGCAACGCACCGGGGAGCTGTTTTTT	CASRVGQRTGELFF
TRBV18	-	-	TRBJ1-2	TGTGCCAGCTCACCCGTGGACAGAAATGGCTACACCTTC	CASSPVDRNGYTF
TRBV6-2/TRBV6-3	once	-	TRBJ2-1	TGTGCCAGCAGTACCCTAATGGGTCCAGGCAATGAGCAGTTCTTC	CASSTLMGPGNEQFF
TRBV6-6	-	-	TRBJ1-2	TGTGCCAGCAGTTACTCGGGGGGGCGCGAGAACTATGGCTACACCTTC	CASSYSGGRENYGYTF
TRBV5-1	-	-	TRBJ2-1	TGCGCCAGCAGCCCCCAGATAGGTACGGTAGAGCAGTTCTTC	CASSPQIGTVEQFF
TRBV18	-	-	TRBJ1-1	TGTGCCAGCTCACCTTCAGGCATGGGGAATGAAGCTTTCTTT	CASSPSGMGNEAFF
TRBV20-1	-	-	TRBJ2-1	TGCAGTGCTAGCGACTACAATGAGCAGTTCTTC	CSASDYNEQFF
TRBV5-1	-	TRBD1	TRBJ2-1	TGCGCCAGCAGCTTGCTCGGGACAGCTTACAATGAGCAGTTCTTC	CASSLLGTAYNEQFF
TRBV12-5	-	-	TRBJ1-1	TGTGCTAGTGGTTCGGATCACAGGCTGAACACTGAAGCTTTCTTT	CASGSDHRLNTEAFF
TRBV20-1	-	TRBD2	TRBJ2-1	TGCAGTGCTAGTGATCCAAGAGCGGGGGGCTTTAGGAATGAGCAGTTCTTC	CSASDPRAGGFRNEQFF